The clone carrying this TCR beta chain appeared many times. Antigen: not known. TCRdb used MiXCR to reprocess the 5' RACE reads, holding one entry per CDR3 protein. The profile shows 450,000 to 650,000 distinct CDR3 sequences, just under 10% of them singletons. This CDR3 is built from 15 residues. CDR1 SGHDT and CDR2 YYEEEE come from the germline V gene. The ends were cut back, 5 bases at V and 3 bases at J, with 15 bases in the middle. These data belong to a study of identical twins. Findings and caveats of the study: With abundant cord blood beta clonotypes, insertions were fewer; memory repertoires showed no such pattern.

The same sample was also used in a study of yellow fever vaccine responses in identical twins.

V and J are TRBV5-6 and TRBJ1-3; a weak D match, TRBD1 (6 bases). Sequencing input: PBMCs. The sequence was obtained from a woman between 18 and 29 years old in good health. CDR3 bases: TGTGCCAGCAGTACAGGGTCCTTGGGTGGAAACACCATATATTTT. As protein: CASSTGSLGGNTIYF.